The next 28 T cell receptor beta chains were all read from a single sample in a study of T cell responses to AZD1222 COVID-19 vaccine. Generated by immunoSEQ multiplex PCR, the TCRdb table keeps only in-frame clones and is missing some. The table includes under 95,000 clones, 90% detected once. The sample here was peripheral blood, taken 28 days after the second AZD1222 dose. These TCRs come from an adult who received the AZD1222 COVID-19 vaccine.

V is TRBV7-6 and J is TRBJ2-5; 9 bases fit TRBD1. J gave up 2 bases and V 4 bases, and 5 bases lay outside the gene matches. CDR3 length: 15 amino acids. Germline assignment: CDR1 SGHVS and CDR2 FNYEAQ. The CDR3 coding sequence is TGTGCCAGCAGCTCCGGGACAGGGCTTCAAGAGACCCAGTACTTC. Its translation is CASSSGTGLQETQYF.

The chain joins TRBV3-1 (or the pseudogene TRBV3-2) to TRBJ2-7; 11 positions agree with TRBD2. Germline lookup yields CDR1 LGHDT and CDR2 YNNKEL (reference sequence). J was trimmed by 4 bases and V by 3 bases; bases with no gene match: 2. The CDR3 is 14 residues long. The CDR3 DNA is TGTGCCAGCAGCCAGCCTAGCGGGGGGTACGAGCAGTACTTC. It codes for CASSQPSGGYEQYF.

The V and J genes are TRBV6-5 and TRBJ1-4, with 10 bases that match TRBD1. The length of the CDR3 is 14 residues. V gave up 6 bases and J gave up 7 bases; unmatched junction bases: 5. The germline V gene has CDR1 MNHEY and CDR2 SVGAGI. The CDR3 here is CASRPTGGAEKLFF. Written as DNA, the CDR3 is TGTGCCAGCAGGCCGACAGGGGGCGCTGAAAAACTGTTTTTT.

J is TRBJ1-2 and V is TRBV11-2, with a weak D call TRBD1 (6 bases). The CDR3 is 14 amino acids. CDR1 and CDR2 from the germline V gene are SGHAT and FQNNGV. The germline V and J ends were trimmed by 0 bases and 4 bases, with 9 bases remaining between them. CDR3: CASSLDRGPYGYTF. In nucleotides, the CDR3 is TGTGCCAGCAGCTTAGACAGGGGCCCCTATGGCTACACCTTC.

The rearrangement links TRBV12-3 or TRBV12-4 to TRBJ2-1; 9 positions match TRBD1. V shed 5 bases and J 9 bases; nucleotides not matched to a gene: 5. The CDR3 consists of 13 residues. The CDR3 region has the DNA TGTGCCAGCAGTGACCGACAGGGGGGTGAGCAGTTCTTC. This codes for CASSDRQGGEQFF.

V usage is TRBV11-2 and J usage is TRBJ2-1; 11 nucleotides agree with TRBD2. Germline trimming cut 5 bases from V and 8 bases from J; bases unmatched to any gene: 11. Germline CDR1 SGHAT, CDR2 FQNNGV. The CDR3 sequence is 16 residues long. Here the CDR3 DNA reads TGTGCCAGCAGCCCCGGAGGTAGCGGGGGGGCCCATGAGCAGTTCTTC. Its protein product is CASSPGGSGGAHEQFF.

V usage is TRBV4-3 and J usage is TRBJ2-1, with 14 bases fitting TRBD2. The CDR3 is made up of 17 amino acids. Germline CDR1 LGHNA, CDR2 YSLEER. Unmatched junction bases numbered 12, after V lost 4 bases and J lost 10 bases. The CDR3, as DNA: TGCGCCAGCAGCCGCCCACCCGGGACTAGCGGGGGCAGGGAGCAGTTCTTC. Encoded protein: CASSRPPGTSGGREQFF.

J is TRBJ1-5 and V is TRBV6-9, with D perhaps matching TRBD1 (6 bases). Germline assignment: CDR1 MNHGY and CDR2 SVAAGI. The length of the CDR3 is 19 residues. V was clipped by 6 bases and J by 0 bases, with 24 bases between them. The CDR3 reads CASRPNDRLSSISNQPQHF. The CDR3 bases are TGTGCCAGCAGACCGAACGACAGGCTCTCTTCGATTAGCAATCAGCCCCAGCATTTT.

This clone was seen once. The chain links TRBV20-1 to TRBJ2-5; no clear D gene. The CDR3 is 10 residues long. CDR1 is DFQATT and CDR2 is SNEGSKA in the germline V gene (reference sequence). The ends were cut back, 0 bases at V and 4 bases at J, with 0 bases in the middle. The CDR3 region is CSAREETQYF. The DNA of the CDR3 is TGCAGTGCTAGAGAAGAGACCCAGTACTTC.

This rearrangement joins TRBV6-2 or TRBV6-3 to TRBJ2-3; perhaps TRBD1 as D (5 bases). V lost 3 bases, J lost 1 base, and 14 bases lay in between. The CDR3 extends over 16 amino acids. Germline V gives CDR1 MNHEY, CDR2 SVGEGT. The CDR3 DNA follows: TGTGCCAGCAGTTATCTACCCCAGGGTTGCACAGATACGCAGTATTTT. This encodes CASSYLPQGCTDTQYF.

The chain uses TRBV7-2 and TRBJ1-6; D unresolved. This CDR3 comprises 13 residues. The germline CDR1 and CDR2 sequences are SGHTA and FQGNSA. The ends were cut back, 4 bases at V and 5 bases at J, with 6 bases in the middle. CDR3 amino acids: CASSSGDNSPLHF. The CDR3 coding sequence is TGTGCCAGCAGCTCGGGAGATAATTCACCCCTCCACTTT.

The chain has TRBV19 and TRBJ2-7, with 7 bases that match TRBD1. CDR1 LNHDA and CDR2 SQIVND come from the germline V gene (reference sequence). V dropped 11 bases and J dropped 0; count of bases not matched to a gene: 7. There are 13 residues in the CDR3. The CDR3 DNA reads TGTGCCGTACGGGACAGCTACTCCTACGAGCAGTACTTC. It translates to CAVRDSYSYEQYF.

The CDR3 region has the DNA TGTGCCGTCGCAGGGCTGGGCGAGCAGTACTTC. Its translation: CAVAGLGEQYF. The V call is TRBV28, the J call TRBJ2-7; TRBD1 is a possible D gene (5 bases). Trimming removed 11 bases from V and 6 bases from J, with 14 bases in between. The length of the CDR3 is 11 residues. In germline, CDR1 is MDHEN, CDR2 SYDVKM.

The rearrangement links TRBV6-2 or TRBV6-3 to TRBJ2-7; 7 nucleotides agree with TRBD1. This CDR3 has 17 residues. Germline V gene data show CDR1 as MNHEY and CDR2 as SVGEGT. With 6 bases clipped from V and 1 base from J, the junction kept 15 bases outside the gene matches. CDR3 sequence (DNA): TGTGCCAGCAGCCCCGCGCGCACGTCGGACAGGTCCTACGAGCAGTACTTC. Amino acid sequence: CASSPARTSDRSYEQYF.

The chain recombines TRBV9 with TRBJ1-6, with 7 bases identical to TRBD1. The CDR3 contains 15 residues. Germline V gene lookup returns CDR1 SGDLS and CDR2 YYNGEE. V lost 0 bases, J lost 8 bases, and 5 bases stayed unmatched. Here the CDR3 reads CASSVGQGVYSPLHF. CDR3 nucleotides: TGTGCCAGCAGCGTAGGACAGGGTGTTTATTCACCCCTCCACTTT.

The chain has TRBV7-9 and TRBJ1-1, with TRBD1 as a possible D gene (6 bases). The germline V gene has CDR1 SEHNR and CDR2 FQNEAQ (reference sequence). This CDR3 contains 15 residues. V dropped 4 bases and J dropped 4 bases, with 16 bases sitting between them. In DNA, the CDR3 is TGTGCCAGCAGCTCCAGAGGGGGAGGATTCACTGAAGCTTTCTTT. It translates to CASSSRGGGFTEAFF.

The CDR3 here is CASSWLPGPNSPLHF. The CDR3 region has the DNA TGCGCCAGCAGCTGGCTGCCGGGTCCTAATTCACCCCTCCACTTT. The chain employs TRBV5-1 and TRBJ1-6; D ambiguous. The CDR3 consists of 15 residues. The ends were cut back, 3 bases at V and 6 bases at J, with 13 bases in the middle. CDR1 is SGHRS and CDR2 is YFSETQ in the germline V gene.

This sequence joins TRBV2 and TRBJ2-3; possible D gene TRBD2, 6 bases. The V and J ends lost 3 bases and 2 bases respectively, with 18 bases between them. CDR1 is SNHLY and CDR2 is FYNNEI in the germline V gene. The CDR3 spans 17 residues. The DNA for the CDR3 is TGTGCCAGCAGTGACACTAGCAGATGGCCCGCCACAGATACGCAGTATTTT. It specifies CASSDTSRWPATDTQYF.

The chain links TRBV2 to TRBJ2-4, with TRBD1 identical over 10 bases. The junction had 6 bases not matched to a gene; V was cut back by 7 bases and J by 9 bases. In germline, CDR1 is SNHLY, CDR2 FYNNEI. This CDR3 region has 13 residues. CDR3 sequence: CASKRGQGVIQYF. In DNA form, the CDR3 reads TGTGCCAGCAAAAGAGGACAGGGGGTCATTCAGTACTTC.

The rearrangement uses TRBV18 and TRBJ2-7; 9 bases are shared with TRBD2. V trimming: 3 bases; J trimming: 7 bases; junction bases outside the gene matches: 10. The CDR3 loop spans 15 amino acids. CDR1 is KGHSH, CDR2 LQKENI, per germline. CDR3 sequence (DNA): TGTGCCAGCTCACCTTGGTTAGCGGGGGCGAAAGAGCAGTACTTC. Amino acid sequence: CASSPWLAGAKEQYF. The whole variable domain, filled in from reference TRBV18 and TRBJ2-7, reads NAGVMQNPRHLVRRRGQEARLRCSPMKGHSHVYWYRQLPEEGLKFMVYLQKENIIDESGMPKERFSAEFPKEGPSILRIQQVVRGDSAAYFCASSPWLAGAKEQYFGPGTRLTVT.

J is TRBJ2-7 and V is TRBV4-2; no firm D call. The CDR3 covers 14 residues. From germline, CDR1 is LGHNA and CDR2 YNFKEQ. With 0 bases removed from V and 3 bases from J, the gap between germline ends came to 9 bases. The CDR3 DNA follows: TGTGCCAGCAGCCAAGACGGGCTAGACTACGAGCAGTACTTC. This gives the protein CASSQDGLDYEQYF.

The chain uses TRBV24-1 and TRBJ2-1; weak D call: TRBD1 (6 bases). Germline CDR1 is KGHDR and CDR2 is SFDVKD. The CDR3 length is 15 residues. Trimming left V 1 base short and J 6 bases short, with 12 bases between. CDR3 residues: CATSDFLQGRNEQFF. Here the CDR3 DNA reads TGTGCCACCAGTGATTTCCTACAGGGTCGCAATGAGCAGTTCTTC.

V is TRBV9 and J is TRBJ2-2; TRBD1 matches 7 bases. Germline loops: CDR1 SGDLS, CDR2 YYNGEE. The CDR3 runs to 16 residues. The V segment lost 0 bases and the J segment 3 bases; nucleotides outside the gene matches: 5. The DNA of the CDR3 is TGTGCCAGCAGCGTAGCAAGCAGGGGGTACACCGGGGAGCTGTTTTTT. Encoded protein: CASSVASRGYTGELFF.

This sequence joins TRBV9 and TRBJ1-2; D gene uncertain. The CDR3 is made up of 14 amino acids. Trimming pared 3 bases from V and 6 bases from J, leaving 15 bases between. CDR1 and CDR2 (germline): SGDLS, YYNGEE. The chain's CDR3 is CASSGSATADGYTF. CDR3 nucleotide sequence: TGTGCCAGCAGCGGGTCAGCCACCGCGGATGGCTACACCTTC.

The CDR3 DNA is TGTGCCAGCAGCTTTACCCGACGACTAGCGGACACAGATACGCAGTATTTT. This gives the protein CASSFTRRLADTDTQYF. This chain connects TRBV7-2 to TRBJ2-3, with 9 bases fitting TRBD2. V dropped 3 bases and J dropped 2; count of bases not matched to a gene: 9. The CDR3 sequence is 17 residues long. Germline V gene sequence: CDR1 SGHTA, CDR2 FQGNSA.

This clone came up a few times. The DNA of the CDR3 is TGTGCCAGCTCACCGGGGATCAATCAGCCCCAGCATTTT. Its translation: CASSPGINQPQHF. J is TRBJ1-5 and V is TRBV18; no reliable D call. The germline gives CDR1 KGHSH, CDR2 LQKENI. V lost 3 bases, J lost 3 bases, and 6 bases lay in between. This CDR3 contains 13 residues.

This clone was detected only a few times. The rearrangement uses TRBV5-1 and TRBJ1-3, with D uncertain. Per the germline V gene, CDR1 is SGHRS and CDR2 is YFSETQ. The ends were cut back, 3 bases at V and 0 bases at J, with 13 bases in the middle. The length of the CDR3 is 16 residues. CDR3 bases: TGCGCCAGCAGCTCGTCAGGTACTTACTCTGGAAACACCATATATTTT. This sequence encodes CASSSSGTYSGNTIYF.

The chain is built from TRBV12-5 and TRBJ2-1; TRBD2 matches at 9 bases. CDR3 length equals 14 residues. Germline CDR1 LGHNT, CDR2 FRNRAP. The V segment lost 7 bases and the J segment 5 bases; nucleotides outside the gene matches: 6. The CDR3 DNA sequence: TGTGCTAGTGCTCTAGCGGGGAGCCACAATGAGCAGTTCTTC. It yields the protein CASALAGSHNEQFF. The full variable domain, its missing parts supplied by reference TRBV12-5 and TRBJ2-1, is DARVTQTPRHKVTEMGQEVTMRCQPILGHNTVFWYRQTMMQGLELLAYFRNRAPLDDSGMPKDRFSAEMPDATLATLKIQPSEPRDSAVYFCASALAGSHNEQFFGPGTRLTVL.